The rows below give T cell receptor beta chains drawn from one sample of a study of shared clonotypes between healthy human individuals. Sequencing used immunoSEQ multiplex PCR; TCRdb keeps in-frame clones, though not all of them. The sample yields about 380,000 clones, just over 95% seen once. Sequenced sample: memory CD8+ T cells sorted from blood. The receptors originated from a man aged 25-45 years in good health. Both conserved end residues are part of each CDR3. The D gene is left open where the match is weak. Size is stated for part of the rows, as once, few or many counts, or as a class when the clone is expanded.

NA	TRBV7-3	18	NA	TRBJ2-3	TGTGCCAGCAGCTTAAAGGGCCCTAGCTTTTCTAGCACAGATACGCAGTATTTT	CASSLKGPSFSSTDTQYF
NA	TRBV7-2	11	NA	TRBJ2-2	TGTGCCAGCAGCGCGACCGGGGAGCTGTTTTTT	CASSATGELFF
NA	TRBV5-1	13	NA	TRBJ1-2	TGCGCCAGCAGCTTGGGGGACAACTATGGCTACACCTTC	CASSLGDNYGYTF
NA	TRBV30	12	TRBD1	TRBJ1-5	TGTGCCTGGGGACAGGGTAATCAGCCCCAGCATTTT	CAWGQGNQPQHF
NA	TRBV5-1	17	NA	TRBJ2-7	TGCGCCAGCAGCTTGGAAAGGGGCGCGGGGAGCTCCTACGAGCAGTACTTC	CASSLERGAGSSYEQYF
NA	TRBV5-1	19	TRBD2	TRBJ2-1	TGCGCCAGCAGCTTGGTAGGGCTAGCGGGAGTGGGCGGAATCGGTGAGCAGTTCTTC	CASSLVGLAGVGGIGEQFF
NA	TRBV10-3	14	NA	TRBJ2-5	TGTGCCATCAGTGAGTCGAAAGGGTTGGAGACCCAGTACTTC	CAISESKGLETQYF
NA	TRBV5-1	16	NA	TRBJ1-1	TGCGCCAGCATCTCCCCCCTGGGGGGCGTTTTCACTGAAGCTTTCTTT	CASISPLGGVFTEAFF
NA	TRBV5-1	12	NA	TRBJ1-2	TGCGCCAGCAGCTTGACAGGCTATGGCTACACCTTC	CASSLTGYGYTF
few	TRBV5-6	14	TRBD1	TRBJ1-5	TGTGCCAGCAGCCTAGACAGGGGCCATCAGCCCCAGCATTTT	CASSLDRGHQPQHF
once	TRBV4-2	16	TRBD2	TRBJ2-7	TGTGCCAGCAGCCAAGATAGACTAGCGGGAACCTACGAGCAGTACTTC	CASSQDRLAGTYEQYF
NA	TRBV4-1	12	NA	TRBJ2-2	TGCGCCAGCAGCCAAGACGAGGGTGGGCTGTTTTTT	CASSQDEGGLFF
NA	TRBV27	15	TRBD2	TRBJ2-7	TGTGCCAGCAGTTTATTGGCGGGAGGGAGCTACGAGCAGTACTTC	CASSLLAGGSYEQYF
NA	TRBV11-2	17	NA	TRBJ2-1	TGTGCCAGCACCCTAGGGGGGGCGGGGGCCTCCTACAATGAGCAGTTCTTC	CASTLGGAGASYNEQFF
NA	TRBV4-2	16	NA	TRBJ2-1	TGTGCCAGCAGCCAAGGAGGGCCTAACTCCTACAATGAGCAGTTCTTC	CASSQGGPNSYNEQFF
NA	TRBV7-2	16	TRBD2	TRBJ2-3	TGTGCCAGCAGCCCTGGGACTAGCGGTCGCACAGATACGCAGTATTTT	CASSPGTSGRTDTQYF
NA	TRBV18	17	TRBD2	TRBJ2-1	TGTGCCAGCTCATTAAACCCGGGACTAGGGGGGGGCAATGAGCAGTTCTTC	CASSLNPGLGGGNEQFF
NA	TRBV11-2	17	NA	TRBJ1-5	TGTGCCAGCAGCTTCGGGCCCACAGGGCGGCGCAATCAGCCCCAGCATTTT	CASSFGPTGRRNQPQHF
once	TRBV27	17	TRBD2	TRBJ2-4	TGTGCCAGCAGTTCCCTACCCCTCACTAGCGGGAAAAACATTCAGTACTTC	CASSSLPLTSGKNIQYF
NA	TRBV28	15	NA	TRBJ1-5	TGTGCCAGCAGTTTCGCGGTGAAGGGCAATCAGCCCCAGCATTTT	CASSFAVKGNQPQHF
NA	TRBV29-1	10	NA	TRBJ2-3	TGCAGCGTGGCGGGGGATACGCAGTATTTT	CSVAGDTQYF
NA	TRBV5-1	14	NA	TRBJ2-3	TGCGCCAGCAGCTTGGGTTCCCCGGGAGATACGCAGTATTTT	CASSLGSPGDTQYF
NA	TRBV7-8	17	TRBD1	TRBJ2-4	TGTGCCAGCAGCGAATCCGAACCCGGGACAGTAAAAAACATTCAGTACTTC	CASSESEPGTVKNIQYF
NA	TRBV28	16	NA	TRBJ2-3	TGTGCCAGCAGCCCCACGGCGGGGCAAAGCACAGATACGCAGTATTTT	CASSPTAGQSTDTQYF
NA	TRBV28	11	NA	TRBJ1-1	TGTGCCAGCAACTTGAACACTGAAGCTTTCTTT	CASNLNTEAFF
NA	TRBV25-1	13	TRBD2	TRBJ2-1	TGTGCCAGCAGGTGGAGCGGGAGCAATGAGCAGTTCTTC	CASRWSGSNEQFF
NA	TRBV5-1	16	NA	TRBJ2-2	TGCGCCAGCAGCAGGGACCCAGGGGTAGGGACCGGGGAGCTGTTTTTT	CASSRDPGVGTGELFF
once	TRBV5-1	16	TRBD1	TRBJ1-1	TGCGCCAGCAGCCGGGGAGGTCGGACAGGGGGCTCTGAAGCTTTCTTT	CASSRGGRTGGSEAFF
NA	TRBV6-1	14	NA	TRBJ2-7	TGTGCCAGCAGTGATAGGGGACCATCCTACGAGCAGTACTTC	CASSDRGPSYEQYF
NA	TRBV5-1	15	TRBD1	TRBJ2-5	TGCGCCAGCAGATTACGGGACAGCCGTCGGGAGACCCAGTACTTC	CASRLRDSRRETQYF
NA	TRBV9	16	TRBD2	TRBJ2-5	TGTGCCAGCAGCGTAGCTCCGGGAGGGAACCAAGAGACCCAGTACTTC	CASSVAPGGNQETQYF
NA	TRBV20-1	10	TRBD1	TRBJ1-5	TGCAGTGCAGGGGGCCAGCCCCAGCATTTT	CSAGGQPQHF
NA	TRBV10-3	14	NA	TRBJ2-7	TGTGCCATCAGTGAGCTGGTTGGGTCCTACGAGCAGTACTTC	CAISELVGSYEQYF
few	TRBV7-6	16	TRBD1	TRBJ1-2	TGTGCCAGCAGCTTTAACCGGGACAGGGCTAAGGATGGCTACACCTTC	CASSFNRDRAKDGYTF
NA	TRBV4-2	14	TRBD1	TRBJ2-1	TGTGCCAGCAGCCAAGGACAGGGAAACAATGAGCAGTTCTTC	CASSQGQGNNEQFF
NA	TRBV5-5	14	TRBD1	TRBJ2-1	TGTGCCAGCAGCCTGGACAGGGTATACAATGAGCAGTTCTTC	CASSLDRVYNEQFF
NA	TRBV7-8	15	TRBD2	TRBJ2-7	TGTGCCAGCAGCTTTGCGGCTAGCGGGAGGAGCGAGCAGTACTTC	CASSFAASGRSEQYF
NA	TRBV4-2	14	TRBD2	TRBJ2-3	TGTGCCAGCAGCCCGCGGGAGAGGGCAGATACGCAGTATTTT	CASSPRERADTQYF
once	TRBV7-9	14	NA	TRBJ2-5	TGTGCCAGCAGCTTTGATGGTAGATCGGAGACCCAGTACTTC	CASSFDGRSETQYF
NA	TRBV10-3	14	TRBD1	TRBJ2-2	TGTGCCATCAATGGACAGGGGGGGACCGGGGAGCTGTTTTTT	CAINGQGGTGELFF
NA	TRBV25-1	12	NA	TRBJ2-7	TGTGCCAGCAGTGCTACCCCCTACGAGCAGTACTTC	CASSATPYEQYF
once	TRBV19	13	TRBD1	TRBJ1-1	TGTGCCAGTACCAAGGACAGGGGAACTGAAGCTTTCTTT	CASTKDRGTEAFF
NA	TRBV7-2	12	NA	TRBJ2-2	TGTGCCAGCAGCTCTTACGGCGGGGAGCTGTTTTTT	CASSSYGGELFF
NA	TRBV4-2	14	NA	TRBJ2-2	TGTGCCAGCAGCCGCCAAGGGGGAGTAGGGGAGCTGTTTTTT	CASSRQGGVGELFF
NA	TRBV30	12	NA	TRBJ2-7	TGTGCCTGGAGTGTCGGGAGCTACGAGCAGTACTTC	CAWSVGSYEQYF
NA	TRBV28	15	NA	TRBJ1-5	TGTGCCAGCAGTTTATGGGGGGGTGGTAGTCAGCCCCAGCATTTT	CASSLWGGGSQPQHF
NA	TRBV6-5	14	NA	TRBJ2-7	TGTGCCAGCAGTTACTCAGGGTCCTCCTACGAGCAGTACTTC	CASSYSGSSYEQYF
once	TRBV11-2	19	NA	TRBJ2-7	TGTGCCAGCAGCTCCCACCAAAAGGGGATTGGCGGGCCCCTCGGGGAGCAGTACTTC	CASSSHQKGIGGPLGEQYF
NA	TRBV6-5	11	NA	TRBJ1-2	TGTGCCAGCAGTTACGAATATGGCTACACCTTC	CASSYEYGYTF
NA	TRBV5-1	14	TRBD1	TRBJ2-1	TGCGCCAGCAGCCCGGACAGGGCCTACAATGAGCAGTTCTTC	CASSPDRAYNEQFF
NA	TRBV27	15	TRBD1	TRBJ2-4	TGTGCCAGCAGGATACTGGGGACAGGGAAAAACATTCAGTACTTC	CASRILGTGKNIQYF
NA	TRBV2	18	NA	TRBJ2-3	TGTGCCAGCAGTGAAGCGCTGGGGCCCCTACCATACACAGATACGCAGTATTTT	CASSEALGPLPYTDTQYF
NA	TRBV10-3	15	TRBD2	TRBJ2-7	TGTGCCATCTCTTCCCCAGGAGCGGGGCCCTACGAGCAGTACTTC	CAISSPGAGPYEQYF
NA	TRBV2	14	NA	TRBJ1-2	TGTGCCAGCAGTGAATGGCAGGACCCCTATGGCTACACCTTC	CASSEWQDPYGYTF
NA	TRBV4-1	18	TRBD2	TRBJ2-6	TGCGCCAGCAGCCAAAACACGGGACTAGCCTCTGGGGCCAACGTCCTGACTTTC	CASSQNTGLASGANVLTF
NA	TRBV19	14	TRBD1	TRBJ1-2	TGTGCCAGTAGTGCCCCGGGACAGGGGTACGGCTACACCTTC	CASSAPGQGYGYTF
NA	TRBV6-1	13	TRBD1	TRBJ1-2	TGTGCCAGCAGTGCGGGACAGTTAGGAGCCTACACCTTC	CASSAGQLGAYTF
NA	TRBV30	11	TRBD1	TRBJ1-1	TGTGCCTGGACAGGGGGGAGGCAAGCTTTCTTT	CAWTGGRQAFF
NA	TRBV19	13	NA	TRBJ1-1	TGTGCCAGTACCTGGGACGGCAACACTGAAGCTTTCTTT	CASTWDGNTEAFF
NA	TRBV14	16	TRBD1	TRBJ2-7	TGTGCCAGCAGCCACCTCAACCGGGACAGGGACCACGAGCAGTACTTC	CASSHLNRDRDHEQYF